Detailed here is one TCR beta chain. What it binds is not known. This sample stems from a study of PD-1 blockade in classical Hodgkin lymphoma. Study-level findings and limits: Any patient who commenced nivolumab under 1 year after ASCT was excluded. Baseline TCR diversity was reportedly lower in newly diagnosed patients than healthy donors. Diversity in CD4+ TCRs, unlike that measured in CD8+ TCRs, had risen significantly by C4D1.

Some clones are missing from TCRdb's copy, which holds only in-frame ones; the method was immunoSEQ multiplex PCR. The sample shows about 90,000 clones, nearly 95% of them seen only once. CDR3 size: 16 residues. Deletions cut 2 bases from V and 1 base from J, with 14 bases between. CDR1 is WNHNN, CDR2 SYGVQD, per germline (reference sequence). Relapse was seen in all patients after autologous stem cell transplantation, and brentuximab vedotin exposure was variable. Classification of best responses gave complete response, partial response or progressive disease. The source was peripheral blood mononuclear cells (PBMCs), collected before the second cycle of nivolumab. The V and J genes are TRBV10-1 and TRBJ2-5; the D gene is possibly TRBD1 (6 bases). The TCR originated in a human donor with classical Hodgkin lymphoma. The CDR3 DNA reads as TGCGCCAGCAGTGAGAGACAGGCCCTTGGCCAAGAGACCCAGTACTTC. It specifies CASSERQALGQETQYF.